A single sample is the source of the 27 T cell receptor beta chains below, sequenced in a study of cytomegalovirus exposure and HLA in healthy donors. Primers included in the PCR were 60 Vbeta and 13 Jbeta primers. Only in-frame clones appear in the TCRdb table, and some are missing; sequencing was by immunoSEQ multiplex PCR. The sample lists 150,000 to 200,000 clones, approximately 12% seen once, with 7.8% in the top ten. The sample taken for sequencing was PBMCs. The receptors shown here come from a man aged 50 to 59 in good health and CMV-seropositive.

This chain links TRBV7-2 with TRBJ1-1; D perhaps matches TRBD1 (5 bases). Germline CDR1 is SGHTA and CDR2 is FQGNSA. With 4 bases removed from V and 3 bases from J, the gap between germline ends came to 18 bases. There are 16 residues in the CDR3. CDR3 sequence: CASSSPLGGWDTEAFF. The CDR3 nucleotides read TGTGCCAGCAGCTCCCCCCTGGGGGGGTGGGACACTGAAGCTTTCTTT. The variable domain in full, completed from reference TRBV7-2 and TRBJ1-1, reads GAGVSQSPSNKVTEKGKDVELRCDPISGHTALYWYRQSLGQGLEFLIYFQGNSAPDKSGLPSDRFSAERTGGSVSTLTIQRTQQEDSAVYLCASSSPLGGWDTEAFFGQGTRLTVV.

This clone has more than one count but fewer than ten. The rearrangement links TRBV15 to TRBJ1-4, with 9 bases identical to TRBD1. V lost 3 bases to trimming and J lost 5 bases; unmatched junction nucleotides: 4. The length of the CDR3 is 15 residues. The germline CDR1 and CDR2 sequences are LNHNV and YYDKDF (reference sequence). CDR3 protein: CATSRTGGTNEKLFF. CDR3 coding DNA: TGTGCCACCAGCAGGACAGGGGGAACAAATGAAAAACTGTTTTTT.

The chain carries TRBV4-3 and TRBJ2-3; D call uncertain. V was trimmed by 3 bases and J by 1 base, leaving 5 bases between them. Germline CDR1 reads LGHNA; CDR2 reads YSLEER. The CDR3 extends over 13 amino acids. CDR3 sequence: CASSQAGTDTQYF. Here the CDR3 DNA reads TGCGCCAGCAGCCAGGCAGGCACAGATACGCAGTATTTT.

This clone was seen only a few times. The CDR3 reads CATEVSAGGPYEQYV. The CDR3 coding sequence is TGTGCCACCGAAGTATCAGCGGGGGGACCCTACGAGCAGTACGTC. V and J are TRBV6-1 and TRBJ2-7, with 9 bases fitting TRBD2. Germline-derived CDR1 and CDR2 are MNHNS and SASEGT. This CDR3 is 15 amino acids long. The ends lost 10 bases at V and 2 bases at J; junction bases unmatched: 12.

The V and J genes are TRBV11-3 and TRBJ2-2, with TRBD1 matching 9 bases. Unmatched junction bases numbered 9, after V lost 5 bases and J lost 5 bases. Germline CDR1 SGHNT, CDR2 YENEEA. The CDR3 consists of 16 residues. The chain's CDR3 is CASSTLGTGSTGELFF. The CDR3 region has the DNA TGTGCCAGCAGCACACTAGGGACAGGGTCTACCGGGGAGCTGTTTTTT.

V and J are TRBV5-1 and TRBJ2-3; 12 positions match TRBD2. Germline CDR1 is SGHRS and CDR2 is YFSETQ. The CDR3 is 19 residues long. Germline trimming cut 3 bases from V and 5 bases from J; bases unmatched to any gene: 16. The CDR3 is CASSSPAWTSGDMEDTQYF. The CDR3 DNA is TGCGCCAGCAGCTCCCCTGCTTGGACTAGCGGGGACATGGAAGATACGCAGTATTTT.

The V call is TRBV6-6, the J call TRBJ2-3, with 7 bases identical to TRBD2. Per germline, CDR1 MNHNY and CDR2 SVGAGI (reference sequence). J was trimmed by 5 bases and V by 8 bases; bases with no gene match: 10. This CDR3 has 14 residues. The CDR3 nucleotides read TGTGCCAGCTATGCGGGGGAAAAGATAGATACGCAGTATTTT. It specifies CASYAGEKIDTQYF.

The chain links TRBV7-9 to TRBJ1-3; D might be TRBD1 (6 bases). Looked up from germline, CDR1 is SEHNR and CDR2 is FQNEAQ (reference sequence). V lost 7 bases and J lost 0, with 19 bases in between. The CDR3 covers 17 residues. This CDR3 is CASTLPGQPDSGNTIYF. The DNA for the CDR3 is TGTGCCAGCACGCTTCCCGGACAGCCAGACTCTGGAAACACCATATATTTT.

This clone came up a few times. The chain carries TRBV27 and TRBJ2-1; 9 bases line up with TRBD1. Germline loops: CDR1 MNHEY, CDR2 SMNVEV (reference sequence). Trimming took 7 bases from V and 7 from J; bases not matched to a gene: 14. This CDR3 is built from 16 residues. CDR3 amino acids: CASNPSPGQGWNEQFF. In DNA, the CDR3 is TGTGCCAGCAATCCTTCCCCGGGACAGGGCTGGAATGAGCAGTTCTTC.

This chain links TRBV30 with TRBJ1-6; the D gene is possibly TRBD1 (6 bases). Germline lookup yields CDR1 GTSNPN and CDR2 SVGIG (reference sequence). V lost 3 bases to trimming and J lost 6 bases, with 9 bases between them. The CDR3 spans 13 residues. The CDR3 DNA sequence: TGTGCCTGGAGCCAACAGGGTAATTCACCCCTCCACTTT. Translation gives CAWSQQGNSPLHF.

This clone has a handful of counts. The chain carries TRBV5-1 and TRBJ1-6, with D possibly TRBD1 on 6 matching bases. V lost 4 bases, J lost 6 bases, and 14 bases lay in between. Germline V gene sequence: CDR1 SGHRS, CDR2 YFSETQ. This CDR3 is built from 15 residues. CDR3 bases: TGCGCCAGCAGCGATTCTCAGGGGATTAATTCACCCCTCCACTTT. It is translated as CASSDSQGINSPLHF.

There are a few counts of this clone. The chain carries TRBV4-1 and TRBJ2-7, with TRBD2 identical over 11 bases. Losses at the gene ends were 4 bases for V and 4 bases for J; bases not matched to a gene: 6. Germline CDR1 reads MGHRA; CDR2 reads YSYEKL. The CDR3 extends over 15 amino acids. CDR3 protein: CASSLIAGGPYEQYF. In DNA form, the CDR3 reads TGCGCCAGCAGCCTCATAGCGGGGGGGCCTTACGAGCAGTACTTC.

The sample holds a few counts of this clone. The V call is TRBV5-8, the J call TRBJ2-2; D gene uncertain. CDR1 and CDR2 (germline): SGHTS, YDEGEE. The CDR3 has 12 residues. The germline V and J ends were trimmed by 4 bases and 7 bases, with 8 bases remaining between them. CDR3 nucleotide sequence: TGTGCCAGCAGCCTCCCTTTCGGGGAGCTGTTTTTT. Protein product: CASSLPFGELFF.

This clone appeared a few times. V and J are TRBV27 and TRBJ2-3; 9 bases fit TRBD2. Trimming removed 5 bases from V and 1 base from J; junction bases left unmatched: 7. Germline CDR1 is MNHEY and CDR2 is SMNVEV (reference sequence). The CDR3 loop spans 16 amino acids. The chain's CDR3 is CASSVSIAGGTDTQYF. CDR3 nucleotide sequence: TGTGCCAGCAGTGTCTCTATAGCGGGGGGCACAGATACGCAGTATTTT.

Here the CDR3 DNA reads TGTGCCAGCAGCTGGAGACAGGGGGGAGGGACCCAGTACTTC. Its translation is CASSWRQGGGTQYF. The chain recombines TRBV5-6 with TRBJ2-5, with 9 bases lining up with TRBD1. The CDR3 is 14 amino acids. Trimming cost V 3 bases and J 7 bases; bases outside gene matches: 7. Germline V gene lookup returns CDR1 SGHDT and CDR2 YYEEEE.

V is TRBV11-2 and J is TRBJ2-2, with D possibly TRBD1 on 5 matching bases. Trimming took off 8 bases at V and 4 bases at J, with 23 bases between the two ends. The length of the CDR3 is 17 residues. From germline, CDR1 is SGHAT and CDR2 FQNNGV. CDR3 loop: CASRSFLGAWGTGELFF. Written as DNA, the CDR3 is TGTGCCAGCCGCTCTTTTCTTGGGGCATGGGGCACCGGGGAGCTGTTTTTT.

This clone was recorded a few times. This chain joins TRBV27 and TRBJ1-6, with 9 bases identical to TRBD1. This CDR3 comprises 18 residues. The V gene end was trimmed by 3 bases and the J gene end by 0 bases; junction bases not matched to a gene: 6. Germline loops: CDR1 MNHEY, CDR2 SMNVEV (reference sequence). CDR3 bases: TGTGCCAGCAGTTTTATGGGACAGGGAAACTCCTATAATTCACCCCTCCACTTT. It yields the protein CASSFMGQGNSYNSPLHF.

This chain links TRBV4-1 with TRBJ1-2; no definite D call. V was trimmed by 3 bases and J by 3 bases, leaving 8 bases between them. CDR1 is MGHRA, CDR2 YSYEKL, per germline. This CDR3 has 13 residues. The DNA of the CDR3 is TGCGCCAGCAGCCATATTTCTGACTATGGCTACACCTTC. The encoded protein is CASSHISDYGYTF.

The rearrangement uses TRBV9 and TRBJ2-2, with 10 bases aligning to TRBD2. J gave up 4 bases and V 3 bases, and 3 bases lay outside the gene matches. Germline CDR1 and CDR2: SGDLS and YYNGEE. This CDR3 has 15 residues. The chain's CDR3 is CASSERGGSTGELFF. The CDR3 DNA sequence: TGTGCCAGCAGCGAGCGGGGGGGCAGCACCGGGGAGCTGTTTTTT.

As DNA, the CDR3 is TGTGCCAGCAGCTTTCGTACAGGGGTTGGCACTGAAGCTTTCTTT. As protein: CASSFRTGVGTEAFF. V gene TRBV7-8 combines with J gene TRBJ1-1; 7 positions agree with TRBD1. This CDR3 is 15 amino acids long. Per germline, CDR1 SGHVS and CDR2 FQNEAQ. Germline trimming cut 3 bases from V and 4 bases from J; bases unmatched to any gene: 8. Based on the CDR3 plus reference TRBV7-8 and TRBJ1-1, the full variable domain is GAGVSQSPRYKVAKRGQDVALRCDPISGHVSLFWYQQALGQGPEFLTYFQNEAQLDKSGLPSDRFFAERPEGSVSTLKIQRTQQEDSAVYLCASSFRTGVGTEAFFGQGTRLTVV.

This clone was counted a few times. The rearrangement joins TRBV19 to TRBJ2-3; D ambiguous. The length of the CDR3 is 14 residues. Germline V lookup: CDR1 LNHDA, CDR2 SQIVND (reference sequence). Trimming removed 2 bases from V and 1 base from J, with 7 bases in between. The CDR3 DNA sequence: TGTGCCAGTAGTATATACGGAGGCACAGATACGCAGTATTTT. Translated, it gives CASSIYGGTDTQYF.

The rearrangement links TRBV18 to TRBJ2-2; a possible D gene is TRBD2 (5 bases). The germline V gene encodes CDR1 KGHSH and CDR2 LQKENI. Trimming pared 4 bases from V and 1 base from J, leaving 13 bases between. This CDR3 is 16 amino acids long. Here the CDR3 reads CASSLPTGWNTGELFF. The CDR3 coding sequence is TGTGCCAGCTCACTCCCGACGGGATGGAACACCGGGGAGCTGTTTTTT.

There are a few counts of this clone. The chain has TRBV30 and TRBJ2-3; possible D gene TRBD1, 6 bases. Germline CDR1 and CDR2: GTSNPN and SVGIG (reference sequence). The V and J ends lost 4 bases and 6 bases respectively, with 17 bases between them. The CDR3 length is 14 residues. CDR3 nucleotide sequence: TGTGCCTGGAAGTATAACAGGGCATCCGATACGCAGTATTTT. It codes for CAWKYNRASDTQYF.

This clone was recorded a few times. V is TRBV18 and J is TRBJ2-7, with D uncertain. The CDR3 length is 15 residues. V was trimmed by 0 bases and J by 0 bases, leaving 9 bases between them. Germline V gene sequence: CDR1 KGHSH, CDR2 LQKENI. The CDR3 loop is CASSPPSWSSYEQYF. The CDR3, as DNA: TGTGCCAGCTCACCACCTAGCTGGAGCTCCTACGAGCAGTACTTC. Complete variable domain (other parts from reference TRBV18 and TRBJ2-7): NAGVMQNPRHLVRRRGQEARLRCSPMKGHSHVYWYRQLPEEGLKFMVYLQKENIIDESGMPKERFSAEFPKEGPSILRIQQVVRGDSAAYFCASSPPSWSSYEQYFGPGTRLTVT.

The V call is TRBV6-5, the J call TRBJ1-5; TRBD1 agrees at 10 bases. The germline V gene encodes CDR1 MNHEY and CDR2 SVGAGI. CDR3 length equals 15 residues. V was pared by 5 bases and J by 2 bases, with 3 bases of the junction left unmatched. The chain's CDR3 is CASSADRGGNQPQHF. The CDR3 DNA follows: TGTGCCAGCAGTGCGGACAGGGGGGGCAATCAGCCCCAGCATTTT.

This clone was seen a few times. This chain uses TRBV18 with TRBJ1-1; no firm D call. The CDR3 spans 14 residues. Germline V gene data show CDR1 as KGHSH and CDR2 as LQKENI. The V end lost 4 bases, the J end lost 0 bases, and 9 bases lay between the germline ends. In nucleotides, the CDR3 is TGTGCCAGCTCACTAGACACGTTGAACACTGAAGCTTTCTTT. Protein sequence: CASSLDTLNTEAFF. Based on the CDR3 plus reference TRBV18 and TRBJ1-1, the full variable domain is NAGVMQNPRHLVRRRGQEARLRCSPMKGHSHVYWYRQLPEEGLKFMVYLQKENIIDESGMPKERFSAEFPKEGPSILRIQQVVRGDSAAYFCASSLDTLNTEAFFGQGTRLTVV.

The CDR3 protein is CASSSQGAQYF. The DNA of the CDR3 is TGTGCCAGCAGCTCCCAGGGGGCGCAGTACTTC. The chain links TRBV11-3 to TRBJ2-7; 8 bases line up with TRBD1. Germline CDR1 and CDR2: SGHNT and YENEEA. CDR3 length: 11 residues. The J segment lost 9 bases and the V segment lost 4 bases, leaving 2 bases of the junction unmatched.